Below, one TCR beta chain is given with its context. Its antigen is unidentified. These data belong to a study of post-analysis software for immune sequencing data. Study-level information: Relapsing-remitting, secondary progressive and progressive-relapsing multiple sclerosis were all included among the disease courses. Study-level results: Multiple sclerosis patients had significantly lower normalized Chao1 diversity than controls. Comparison of patients with controls showed 5 or 6 TRBV segments more frequent in patients, TRBV5-6, TRBV5-1 and TRBV20-1 among them.

Carried by the TCR beta cDNA libraries were unique molecular identifiers. Between 1 and 10 million T cells gave rise to 500,000 to 600,000 cDNA molecules. Via MiXCR, TCRdb re-called the PCR reads, giving one row per CDR3 protein. This sample carries roughly 200,000 distinct CDR3 sequences, roughly 28% of them seen once, and the ten largest clones take roughly 3.5%. The V and J ends lost 0 bases and 10 bases, in that order; junction bases with no gene match: 7. CDR1 is SGDLS and CDR2 is YYNGEE in the germline V gene. This CDR3 has 14 amino acids. The sequence derives from a girl aged 2-17 years with multiple sclerosis. Sequenced input: blood. The rearrangement uses TRBV9 and TRBJ2-1, with TRBD2 matching 7 bases. CDR3 amino acids: CASSVGLADYEQFF. In nucleotides, the CDR3 is TGTGCCAGCAGCGTAGGCCTAGCGGACTACGAGCAGTTCTTC.